This passage covers 16 T cell receptor beta chains from one sample sequenced in a study of shared clonotypes between healthy human individuals. Only in-frame clones appear in the TCRdb table, and some are missing; sequencing was by immunoSEQ multiplex PCR. The data contain over a million clones, around 98.5% of them singletons. Sequenced: naive CD4+ T cells sorted from blood. Subset denoted: CD45RA+ positively selected. Receptors originate from a man aged 25 to 40 in good health.

This clone was found once. The gene calls are TRBV9 and TRBJ2-7; 7 nucleotides line up with TRBD1. This CDR3 is built from 16 residues. Trimming took 1 base from V and 3 from J; bases not matched to a gene: 10. Per germline, CDR1 SGDLS and CDR2 YYNGEE. The CDR3 sequence: CASSVSPQGTHYEQYF. CDR3 bases: TGTGCCAGCAGCGTATCCCCACAGGGGACCCACTACGAGCAGTACTTC. Based on the CDR3 plus reference TRBV9 and TRBJ2-7, the full variable domain is DSGVTQTPKHLITATGQRVTLRCSPRSGDLSVYWYQQSLDQGLQFLIQYYNGEERAKGNILERFSAQQFPDLHSELNLSSLELGDSALYFCASSVSPQGTHYEQYFGPGTRLTVT.

This clone was seen more than once but under ten times. The sample holds other DNA sequences that translate to the same CDR3. The chain is built from TRBV6-1 and TRBJ2-7; 14 nucleotides agree with TRBD2. Trimming removed 3 bases from V and 4 bases from J; junction bases left unmatched: 2. The length of the CDR3 is 15 residues. Per the germline V gene, CDR1 is MNHNS and CDR2 is SASEGT. In nucleotides, the CDR3 is TGTGCCAGCAGTGAGGGACTAGCGGGAGTGTACGAGCAGTACTTC. Protein product: CASSEGLAGVYEQYF.

The chain is built from TRBV11-2 and TRBJ1-2, with D unresolved. Trimming removed 3 bases from V and 0 bases from J, with 8 bases in between. The CDR3 has 14 amino acids. CDR1 and CDR2 (germline): SGHAT, FQNNGV. As DNA, the CDR3 is TGTGCCAGCAGCTTGACTACAACTAACTATGGCTACACCTTC. Residues: CASSLTTTNYGYTF.

The genes are TRBV28 and TRBJ1-2, with 10 bases aligning to TRBD1. In germline, CDR1 is MDHEN, CDR2 SYDVKM. This CDR3 region has 15 residues. V trimming: 5 bases; J trimming: 6 bases; junction bases outside the gene matches: 9. CDR3 region: CASSPSTGGADGYTF. CDR3 sequence (DNA): TGTGCCAGCAGTCCTTCGACAGGGGGCGCAGATGGCTACACCTTC.

The chain recombines TRBV5-4 with TRBJ1-1; D is uncertain. The CDR3 is 14 residues long. Germline CDR1 is SGHNT and CDR2 is YYREEE (reference sequence). With 1 base removed from V and 0 bases from J, the gap between germline ends came to 7 bases. In DNA, the CDR3 is TGTGCCAGCAGCTTGTTTCAGATGAACACTGAAGCTTTCTTT. Encoded protein: CASSLFQMNTEAFF.

The chain has TRBV11-2 and TRBJ2-2; D is ambiguous. V was shortened by 0 bases and J by 4 bases, with 9 bases between the two germline ends. The CDR3 runs 15 residues. CDR1 is SGHAT, CDR2 FQNNGV, per germline. CDR3: CASSLEIGPTGELFF. The DNA for the CDR3 is TGTGCCAGCAGCTTAGAAATCGGCCCCACCGGGGAGCTGTTTTTT.

The rearrangement uses TRBV10-2 and TRBJ2-7, with D uncertain. The CDR3 is 12 residues long. In germline, CDR1 is WSHSY, CDR2 SAAADI. V gave up 2 bases and J gave up 8 bases, with 10 bases separating them. Here the CDR3 DNA reads TGCGCCAGCAGTGAGGAAGGGATTAAGCAGTACTTC. This encodes CASSEEGIKQYF.

The genes are TRBV25-1 and TRBJ1-2; D not certain. V was pared by 3 bases and J by 4 bases, with 9 bases between. This CDR3 contains 13 residues. Per germline, CDR1 MGHDK and CDR2 SYGVNS. CDR3 sequence: CASSEVHLYGYTF. CDR3 bases: TGTGCCAGCAGTGAGGTCCATCTCTATGGCTACACCTTC.

V and J are TRBV11-2 and TRBJ1-1; tentatively, D is TRBD1 (5 bases). The V end lost 5 bases, the J end lost 6 bases, and 19 bases lay between the germline ends. Germline V CDR1 and CDR2: SGHAT, FQNNGV. This CDR3 contains 15 residues. This chain's CDR3 is CASSPRGTWYPEAFF. CDR3 DNA sequence: TGTGCCAGCAGCCCCCGGGGCACGTGGTACCCTGAAGCTTTCTTT.

The chain joins TRBV7-3 to TRBJ1-1; D might be TRBD1 (6 bases). There are 14 residues in the CDR3. Germline V CDR1 and CDR2: SGHTA, FQGTGA. V lost 5 bases, J lost 2 bases, and 12 bases lay in between. The CDR3 loop is CASSLQGINTEAFF. CDR3 bases: TGTGCCAGCAGCCTGCAGGGGATAAACACTGAAGCTTTCTTT.

A single count supports this clone. This chain joins TRBV2 and TRBJ1-2; D gene unclear. Trimming cost V 4 bases and J 5 bases, with 5 bases left between them. Per germline, CDR1 SNHLY and CDR2 FYNNEI. This CDR3 region has 11 residues. The CDR3 is CASSGRYGYTF. The CDR3 DNA follows: TGTGCCAGCAGTGGACGGTATGGCTACACCTTC.

The V and J genes are TRBV7-3 and TRBJ2-3, with D maybe TRBD2 (6 bases). CDR1 and CDR2 (germline): SGHTA, FQGTGA. The germline V and J ends were trimmed by 3 bases and 4 bases, with 8 bases remaining between them. CDR3 length equals 13 residues. DNA of the CDR3: TGTGCCAGCAGCTTGTCGGGGGCAGATACGCAGTATTTT. Protein sequence: CASSLSGADTQYF. Based on the CDR3 plus reference TRBV7-3 and TRBJ2-3, the full variable domain is GAGVSQTPSNKVTEKGKYVELRCDPISGHTALYWYRQSLGQGPEFLIYFQGTGAADDSGLPNDRFFAVRPEGSVSTLKIQRTERGDSAVYLCASSLSGADTQYFGPGTRLTVL.

This rearrangement joins TRBV28 to TRBJ2-1; 9 bases are shared with TRBD2. Germline assignment: CDR1 MDHEN and CDR2 SYDVKM. V shed 7 bases, J shed 8 bases, and the junction held 3 bases outside the gene matches. The CDR3 totals 12 residues. The CDR3 DNA follows: TGTGCCAGCAAGGCGGGAGGGCATGAGCAGTTCTTC. Translated, it gives CASKAGGHEQFF.

Concerning this clone: Other DNA sequences in the sample encode the same CDR3. The V gene is TRBV19, the J gene TRBJ2-7; 11 bases agree with TRBD2. CDR1 is LNHDA and CDR2 is SQIVND in the germline V gene (reference sequence). The CDR3 sequence is 15 residues long. Unmatched junction bases numbered 9, after V lost 5 bases and J lost 6 bases. In DNA, the CDR3 is TGTGCCAGTAGTCTCTTAGCGGGAGGGCCGAGCGAGCAGTACTTC. Protein sequence: CASSLLAGGPSEQYF.

The chain combines TRBV7-9 with TRBJ1-2; D not certain. This CDR3 spans 10 amino acids. Trimming left V 5 bases short and J 5 bases short, with 3 bases between. Looked up from germline, CDR1 is SEHNR and CDR2 is FQNEAQ (reference sequence). In nucleotides, the CDR3 is TGTGCCAGCAGCCCGTATGGCTACACCTTC. Translated: CASSPYGYTF. Supplemented by reference TRBV7-9 and TRBJ1-2, the full variable domain reads DTGVSQNPRHKITKRGQNVTFRCDPISEHNRLYWYRQTLGQGPEFLTYFQNEAQLEKSRLLSDRFSAERPKGSFSTLEIQRTEQGDSAMYLCASSPYGYTFGSGTRLTVV.

Written as DNA, the CDR3 is TGTGCCAGTAGTATTGGACAGGCAACAACTCAGTACGAGCAGTACTTC. Protein: CASSIGQATTQYEQYF. The genes are TRBV19 and TRBJ2-7, with TRBD1 matching 7 bases. Germline CDR1 and CDR2: LNHDA and SQIVND (reference sequence). The CDR3 is 16 residues long. Trimming removed 3 bases from V and 4 bases from J; junction bases left unmatched: 12.